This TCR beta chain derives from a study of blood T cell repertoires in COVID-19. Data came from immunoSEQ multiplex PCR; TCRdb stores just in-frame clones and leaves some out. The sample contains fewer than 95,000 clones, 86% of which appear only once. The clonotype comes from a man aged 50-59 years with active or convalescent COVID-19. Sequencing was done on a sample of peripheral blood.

The chain's CDR3 is CASSYSAGTANEKLFF. CDR3 DNA sequence: TGTGCCAGCAGTTACTCCGCCGGGACAGCTAATGAAAAACTGTTTTTT. This chain links TRBV6-5 with TRBJ1-4; 7 bases align to TRBD1. V lost 0 bases and J lost 3; bases outside the gene matches: 4. CDR1 and CDR2 (germline): MNHEY, SVGAGI. CDR3 length equals 16 residues.